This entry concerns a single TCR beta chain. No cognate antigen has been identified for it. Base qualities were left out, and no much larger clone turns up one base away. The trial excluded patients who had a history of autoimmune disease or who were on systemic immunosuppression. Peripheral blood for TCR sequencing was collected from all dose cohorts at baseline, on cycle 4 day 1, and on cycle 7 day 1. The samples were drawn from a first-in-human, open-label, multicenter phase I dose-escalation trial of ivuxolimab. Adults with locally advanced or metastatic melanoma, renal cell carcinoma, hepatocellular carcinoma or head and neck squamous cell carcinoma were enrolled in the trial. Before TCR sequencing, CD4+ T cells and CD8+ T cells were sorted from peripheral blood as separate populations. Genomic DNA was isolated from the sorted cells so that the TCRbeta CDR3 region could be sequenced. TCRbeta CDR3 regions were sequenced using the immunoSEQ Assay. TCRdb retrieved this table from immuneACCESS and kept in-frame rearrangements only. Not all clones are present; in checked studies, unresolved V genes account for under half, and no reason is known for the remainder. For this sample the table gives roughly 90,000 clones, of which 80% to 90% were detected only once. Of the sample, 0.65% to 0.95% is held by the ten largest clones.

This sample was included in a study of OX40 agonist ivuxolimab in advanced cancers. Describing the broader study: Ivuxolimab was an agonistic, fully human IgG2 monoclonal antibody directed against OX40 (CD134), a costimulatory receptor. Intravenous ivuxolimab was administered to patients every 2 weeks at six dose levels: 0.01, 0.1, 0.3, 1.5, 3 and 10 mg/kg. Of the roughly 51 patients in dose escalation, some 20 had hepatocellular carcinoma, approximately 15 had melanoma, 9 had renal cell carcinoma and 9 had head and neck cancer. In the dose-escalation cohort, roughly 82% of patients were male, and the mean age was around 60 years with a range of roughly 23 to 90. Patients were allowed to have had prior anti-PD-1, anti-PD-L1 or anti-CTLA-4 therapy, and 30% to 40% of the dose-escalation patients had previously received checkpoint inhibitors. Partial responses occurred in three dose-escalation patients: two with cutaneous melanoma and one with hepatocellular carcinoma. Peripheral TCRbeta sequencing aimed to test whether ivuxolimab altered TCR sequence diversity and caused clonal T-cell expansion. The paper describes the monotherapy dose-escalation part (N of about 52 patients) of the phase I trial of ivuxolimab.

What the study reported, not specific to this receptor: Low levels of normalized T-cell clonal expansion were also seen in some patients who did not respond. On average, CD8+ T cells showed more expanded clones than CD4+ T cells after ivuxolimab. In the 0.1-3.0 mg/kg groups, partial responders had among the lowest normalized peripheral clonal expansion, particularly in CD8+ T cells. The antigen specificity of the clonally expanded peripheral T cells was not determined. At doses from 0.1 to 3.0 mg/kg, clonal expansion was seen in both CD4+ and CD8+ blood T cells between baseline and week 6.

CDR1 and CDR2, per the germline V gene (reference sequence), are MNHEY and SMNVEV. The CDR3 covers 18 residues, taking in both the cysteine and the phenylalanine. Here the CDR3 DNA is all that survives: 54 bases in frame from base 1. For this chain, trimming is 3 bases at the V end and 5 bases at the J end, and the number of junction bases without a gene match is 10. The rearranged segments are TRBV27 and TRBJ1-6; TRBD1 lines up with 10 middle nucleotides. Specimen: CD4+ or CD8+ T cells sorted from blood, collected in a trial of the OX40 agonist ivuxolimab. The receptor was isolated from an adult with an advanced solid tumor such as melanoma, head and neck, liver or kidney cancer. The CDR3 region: CASSLVWDRGYHNSPLHF. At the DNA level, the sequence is TGTGCCAGCAGTTTGGTTTGGGACAGGGGATATCATAATTCACCCCTCCACTTT.